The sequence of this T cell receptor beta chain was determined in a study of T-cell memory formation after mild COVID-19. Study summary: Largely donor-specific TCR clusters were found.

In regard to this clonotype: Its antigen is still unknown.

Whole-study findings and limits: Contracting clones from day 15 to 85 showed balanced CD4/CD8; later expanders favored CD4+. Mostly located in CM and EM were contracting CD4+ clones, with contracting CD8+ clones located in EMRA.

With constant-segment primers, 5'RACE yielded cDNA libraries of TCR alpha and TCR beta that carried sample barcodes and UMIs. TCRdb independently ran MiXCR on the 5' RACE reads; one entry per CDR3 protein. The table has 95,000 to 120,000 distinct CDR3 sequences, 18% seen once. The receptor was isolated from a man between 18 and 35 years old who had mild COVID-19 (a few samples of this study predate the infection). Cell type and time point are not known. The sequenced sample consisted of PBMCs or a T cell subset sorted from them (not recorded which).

The CDR3 here is CAWSVEGGEAFF. Written as DNA, the CDR3 is TGTGCCTGGAGTGTAGAGGGAGGTGAAGCTTTCTTT. The chain links TRBV30 to TRBJ1-1; no clear D gene. Trimming stripped 0 bases from V and 7 bases from J, with 9 bases between. The CDR3 runs 12 residues. The germline V gene has CDR1 GTSNPN and CDR2 SVGIG (reference sequence).